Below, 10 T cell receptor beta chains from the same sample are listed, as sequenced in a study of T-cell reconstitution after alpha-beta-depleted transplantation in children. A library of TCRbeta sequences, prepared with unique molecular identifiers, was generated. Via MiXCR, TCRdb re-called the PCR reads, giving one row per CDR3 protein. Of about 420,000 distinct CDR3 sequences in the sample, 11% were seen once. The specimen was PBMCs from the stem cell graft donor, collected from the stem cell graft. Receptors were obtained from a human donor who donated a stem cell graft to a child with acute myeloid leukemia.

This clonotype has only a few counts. The CDR3 bases are TGCGCCAGCAGCGGGGGACAGACTAGCACAGATACGCAGTATTTT. Translating it yields CASSGGQTSTDTQYF. The chain joins TRBV5-1 to TRBJ2-3; the match to TRBD1 covers 7 bases. V dropped 4 bases and J dropped 0; count of bases not matched to a gene: 5. The CDR3 sequence is 15 residues long. The germline gives CDR1 SGHRS, CDR2 YFSETQ.

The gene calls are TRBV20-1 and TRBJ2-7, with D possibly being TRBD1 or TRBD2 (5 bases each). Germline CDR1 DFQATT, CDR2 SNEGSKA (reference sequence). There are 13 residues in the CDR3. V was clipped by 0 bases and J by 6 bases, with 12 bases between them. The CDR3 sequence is CSARDEGLGEQYV. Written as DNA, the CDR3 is TGCAGTGCTAGAGATGAGGGGTTAGGCGAGCAGTACGTC.

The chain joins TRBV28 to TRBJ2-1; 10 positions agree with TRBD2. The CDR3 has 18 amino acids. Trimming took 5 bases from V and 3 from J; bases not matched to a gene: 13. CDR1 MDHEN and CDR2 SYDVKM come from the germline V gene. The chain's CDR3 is CASSLLPLAGKLYNEQFF. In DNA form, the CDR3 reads TGTGCCAGCAGTCTCCTACCACTAGCGGGAAAACTCTACAATGAGCAGTTCTTC.

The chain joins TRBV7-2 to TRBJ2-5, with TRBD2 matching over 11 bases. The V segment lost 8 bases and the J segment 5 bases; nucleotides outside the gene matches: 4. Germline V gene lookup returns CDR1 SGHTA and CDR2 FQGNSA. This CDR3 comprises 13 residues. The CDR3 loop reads CASGLAGSETQYF. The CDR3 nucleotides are TGTGCCAGCGGACTAGCGGGTAGCGAGACCCAGTACTTC.

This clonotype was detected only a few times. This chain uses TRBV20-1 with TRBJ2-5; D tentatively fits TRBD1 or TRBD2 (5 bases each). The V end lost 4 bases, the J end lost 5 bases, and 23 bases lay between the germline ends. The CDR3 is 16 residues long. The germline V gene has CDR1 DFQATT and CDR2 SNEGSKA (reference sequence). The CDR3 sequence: CSANEGLGLVRETQYF. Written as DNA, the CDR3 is TGCAGTGCTAATGAGGGGCTGGGGCTGGTACGGGAGACCCAGTACTTC.

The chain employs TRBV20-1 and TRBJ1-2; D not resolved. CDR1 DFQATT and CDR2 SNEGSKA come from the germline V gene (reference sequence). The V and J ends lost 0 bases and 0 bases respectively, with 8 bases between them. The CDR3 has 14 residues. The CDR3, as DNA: TGCAGTGCTAGAGATTCGGCTTCTAACTATGGCTACACCTTC. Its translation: CSARDSASNYGYTF.

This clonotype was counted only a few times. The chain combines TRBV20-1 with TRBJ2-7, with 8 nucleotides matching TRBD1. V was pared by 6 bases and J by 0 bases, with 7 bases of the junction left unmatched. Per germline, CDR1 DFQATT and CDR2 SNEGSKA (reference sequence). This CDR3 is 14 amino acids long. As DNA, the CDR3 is TGCAGTGCCGAGTCGACAGGGGTCTCCTACGAGCAGTACTTC. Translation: CSAESTGVSYEQYF.

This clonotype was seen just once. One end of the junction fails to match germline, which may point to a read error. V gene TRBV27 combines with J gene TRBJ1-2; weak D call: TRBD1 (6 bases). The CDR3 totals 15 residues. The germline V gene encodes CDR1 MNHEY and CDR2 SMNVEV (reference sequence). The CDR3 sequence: CASRFSSDSPYGYTF. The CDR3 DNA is TGTGCCAGCCGTTTTAGCTCGGACAGCCCCTATGGCTACACCTTC.

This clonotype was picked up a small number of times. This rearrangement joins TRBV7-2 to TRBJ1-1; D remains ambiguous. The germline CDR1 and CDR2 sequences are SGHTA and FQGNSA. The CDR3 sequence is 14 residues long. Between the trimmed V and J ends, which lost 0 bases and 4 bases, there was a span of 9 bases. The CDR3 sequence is CASSLAFRVTEAFF. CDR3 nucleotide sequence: TGTGCCAGCAGCTTAGCGTTTAGGGTCACTGAAGCTTTCTTT.

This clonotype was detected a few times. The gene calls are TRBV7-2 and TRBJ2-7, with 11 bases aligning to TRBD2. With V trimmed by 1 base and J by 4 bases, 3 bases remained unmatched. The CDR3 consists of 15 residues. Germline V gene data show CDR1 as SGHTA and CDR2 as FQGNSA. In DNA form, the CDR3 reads TGTGCCAGCAGCTTAGTACTAGCGGGAGAGTACGAGCAGTACTTC. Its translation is CASSLVLAGEYEQYF.